This is a list of T cell receptor beta chains from one sample in a study of CD8 T cells in Susac syndrome. TCRdb re-derived calls from the immunoSEQ multiplex PCR reads in MiXCR, one entry per CDR3 protein. The sample lists about 140,000 distinct CDR3 sequences; 95% were seen once. The sequencing input was CD4+ T cells from PBMCs. The receptors here all came from a human donor with Susac syndrome. CDR3s include the opening cysteine and the closing phenylalanine or tryptophan. The order of the fields is clone size, D gene, V gene, J gene, CDR3 DNA, CDR3 protein. D genes are given only for firm matches. A row's size may be missing; if present it is once, few, many or a size class.

>once|TRBD2|TRBV5-1|TRBJ2-1
TGCGCCAGCAGCACTAGCGGGAGGAATGAGCAGTTCTTC
CASSTSGRNEQFF
>few|TRBD2|TRBV7-9|TRBJ2-3
TGTGCCAGCAGCTTACCTAGCGGGGGCACAGATACGCAGTATTTT
CASSLPSGGTDTQYF
>NA|NA|TRBV5-6|TRBJ2-2
TGTGCCAGCAGCTTGCCTAGCGCCAACGGGGAGCTGTTTTTT
CASSLPSANGELFF
>NA|TRBD2|TRBV7-7|TRBJ2-5
TGTGCTAGCGCGGCGGGGGGGCCCGAGACCCAGTACTTC
CASAAGGPETQYF
>NA|TRBD2|TRBV9|TRBJ2-2
TGTGCCAGCAGCGGCGGGACTACGAACACCGGGGAGCTGTTTTTT
CASSGGTTNTGELFF
>NA|NA|TRBV4-1|TRBJ1-2
TGCGCCAGCAGCCCGCTGAAGATACCCGGCAACTATGGCTACACCTTC
CASSPLKIPGNYGYTF
>few|NA|TRBV6-5|TRBJ2-5
TGTGCCAGCAGTTCCCGAGTTGGAGCGGCTCAAGAGACCCAGTACTTC
CASSSRVGAAQETQYF
>NA|TRBD1|TRBV4-1|TRBJ1-5
TGCGCCAGCAGCCAGTACCGGGACAGGATTAGCAATCAGCCCCAGCATTTT
CASSQYRDRISNQPQHF
>NA|NA|TRBV9|TRBJ2-4
TGTGCCAGCAGCGTAGCGGCAGGAGTGGATCAGTACTTC
CASSVAAGVDQYF
>few|NA|TRBV5-1|TRBJ1-1
TGCGCCAGCAGCTTGGACCCCACCGACCTTGGTAAAGCTTTCTTT
CASSLDPTDLGKAFF
>NA|NA|TRBV14|TRBJ2-4
TGTGCCATCACGAACGCCCGCAAAAACATTCAGTACTTC
CAITNARKNIQYF
>NA|TRBD1|TRBV20-1|TRBJ1-2
TGCAGTGCTGAGAGTCACAGGGGCCGCTACACCTTC
CSAESHRGRYTF
>NA|TRBD2|TRBV5-4|TRBJ2-7
TGTGCCAGCAGTTCAGGACTAGCGGCAAACTACGAGCAGTACTTC
CASSSGLAANYEQYF
>NA|NA|TRBV12-3/TRBV12-4|TRBJ2-5
TGTGCCAGCAGTTTGCAGGGATTCACTAAGACCCAGTACTTC
CASSLQGFTKTQYF
>NA|TRBD1|TRBV20-1|TRBJ1-6
TGCAGTGCTAGGGACAGGGGAAATGATTCACCCCTCCACTTT
CSARDRGNDSPLHF
>NA|TRBD1|TRBV25-1|TRBJ1-1
TGTGCCAGCAGCGCCCGGGGACAGGGGAACACTGAAGCTTTCTTT
CASSARGQGNTEAFF
>few|NA|TRBV4-1|TRBJ2-7
TGCGCCAGCAGCCGTGGTTTTGGCACAGGCCTTTCCTACGAGCAGTACTTC
CASSRGFGTGLSYEQYF
>NA|NA|TRBV29-1|TRBJ2-6
TGCAGCGTTGATACAGGGTTATCTGGGGCCAACGTCCTGACTTTC
CSVDTGLSGANVLTF
>NA|NA|TRBV30|TRBJ1-1
TGTGCCTGGAGTGGCTGGCCCATGAACACTGAAGCTTTCTTT
CAWSGWPMNTEAFF
>NA|NA|TRBV20-1|TRBJ2-4
TGCAGTGCTAGTAGGTCGGCCAAAAACATTCAGTACTTC
CSASRSAKNIQYF
>NA|NA|TRBV30|TRBJ1-5
TGTGCCTGGAGCAAGGAGCGAGATCAGCCCCAGCATTTT
CAWSKERDQPQHF
>NA|NA|TRBV5-6|TRBJ1-1
TGTGCCAGCAGCTTGAGGGCGGGAGAAGCTTTCTTT
CASSLRAGEAFF
>NA|TRBD1|TRBV20-1|TRBJ1-1
TGCAGTGCTAGGAAGGGGGCGGTTGAAGCTTTCTTT
CSARKGAVEAFF
>NA|TRBD2|TRBV4-1|TRBJ2-3
TGCGCCAGCAGCCAAGATTTGAAGCGGGGAATGACCACAGATACGCAGTATTTT
CASSQDLKRGMTTDTQYF
>NA|NA|TRBV2|TRBJ2-5
TGTGCCAGCAGGTGGAGGAGCGGGGAGACCCAGTACTTC
CASRWRSGETQYF
>NA|TRBD1|TRBV30|TRBJ2-5
TGTGCCTGGAGGAGACAGGGCGCGACCCAGTACTTC
CAWRRQGATQYF
>NA|NA|TRBV4-1|TRBJ1-2
TGCGCCAGCAGCCAAGATCCCGGGCAGGGTAATTATGGCTACACCTTC
CASSQDPGQGNYGYTF
>NA|NA|TRBV20-1|TRBJ1-2
TGCAGTGCTAGTGCCGGGGTCTTACGGGGCTACACCTTC
CSASAGVLRGYTF
>NA|TRBD1|TRBV5-4|TRBJ1-2
TGTGCCAGCAGCTCGGGACAGAATAACTATGGCTACACCTTC
CASSSGQNNYGYTF
>NA|NA|TRBV15|TRBJ2-3
TGTGCCACCAGCAACTCAAACACAGATACGCAGTATTTT
CATSNSNTDTQYF
>NA|NA|TRBV9|TRBJ1-5
TGTGCCAGCAGCCCCAGTCAGTCCTGGGGACAGCCCCAGCATTTT
CASSPSQSWGQPQHF
>NA|NA|TRBV2|TRBJ2-7
TGTGCCAGCAGTGAAGGGGTGGTGGACGAGCAGTACTTC
CASSEGVVDEQYF
>once|NA|TRBV20-1|TRBJ2-1
TGCAGTGCTAGAGTGCCACCAAGGAATGAGCAGTTCTTC
CSARVPPRNEQFF
>NA|NA|TRBV5-1|TRBJ2-3
TGCGCCAGCAGTTTTGGGGGTACAGATACGCAGTATTTT
CASSFGGTDTQYF
>NA|TRBD1|TRBV20-1|TRBJ2-7
TGCAGTGCTAGTTCACAGGGGGCGCTTGTACACGAGCAGTACTTC
CSASSQGALVHEQYF
>NA|NA|TRBV7-9|TRBJ2-1
TGTGCCAGCAGCTGGGGGGCGGGAGAGGCGAATGAGCAGTTCTTC
CASSWGAGEANEQFF
>NA|NA|TRBV12-3/TRBV12-4|TRBJ2-5
TGTGCCAGCAGTTGGACAGCACAAGAGACCCAGTACTTC
CASSWTAQETQYF
>NA|NA|TRBV20-1|TRBJ2-6
TGCAGTGCTCGACAGGTCTCTGGGGCCAACGTCCTGACTTTC
CSARQVSGANVLTF
>NA|NA|TRBV7-9|TRBJ2-4
TGTGCCAGCAGCTTTTCGAGTTCTGGAAACATTCAGTACTTC
CASSFSSSGNIQYF
>few|NA|TRBV4-2|TRBJ2-3
TGTGCCAGCAGCCGTGAAAGTCTAGCCGATACGCAGTATTTT
CASSRESLADTQYF